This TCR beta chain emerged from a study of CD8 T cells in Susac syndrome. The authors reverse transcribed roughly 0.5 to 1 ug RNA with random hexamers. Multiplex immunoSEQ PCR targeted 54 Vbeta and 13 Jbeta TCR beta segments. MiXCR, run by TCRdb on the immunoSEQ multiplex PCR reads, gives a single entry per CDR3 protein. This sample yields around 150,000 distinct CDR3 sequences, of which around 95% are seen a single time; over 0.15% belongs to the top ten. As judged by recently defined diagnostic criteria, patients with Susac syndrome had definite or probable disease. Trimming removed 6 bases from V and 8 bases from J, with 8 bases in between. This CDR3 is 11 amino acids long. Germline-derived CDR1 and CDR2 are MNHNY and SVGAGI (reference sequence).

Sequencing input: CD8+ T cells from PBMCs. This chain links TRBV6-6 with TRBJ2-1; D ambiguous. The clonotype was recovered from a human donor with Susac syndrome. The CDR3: CASRNSDEQFF. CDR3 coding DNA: TGTGCCAGCAGAAATTCTGATGAGCAGTTCTTC.